Listed here is a single T cell receptor beta chain. These data are taken from a study of blood T cell repertoires in COVID-19. Study information: PBMCs, B-cell-depleted T cells, or T cells provided the cDNA or gDNA that made up the material.

This CDR3 region has 15 residues. Germline CDR1 reads SGHRS; CDR2 reads YFSETQ. V lost 4 bases and J lost 7; bases outside the gene matches: 7. In the authors' workflow: Reference gene primers were amplified, and this amplification served to estimate nucleated cell counts. Some clones are missing from TCRdb's copy, which holds only in-frame ones; the method was immunoSEQ multiplex PCR. V and J calls and clone size are as listed in that table; D and trimming were resolved from the DNA. The sample lists 270,000 or so clones, roughly 86% occurring once. Enrolment of Seattle patients took place during active infection, and they were followed longitudinally.

Sequencing was carried out using peripheral blood. This TCR came from a woman aged 25 to 45 with COVID-19, enrolled during active disease. J is TRBJ1-6 and V is TRBV5-1, with 8 bases matching TRBD1. The CDR3 sequence: CASSGGTGLNSPLHF. CDR3 DNA sequence: TGCGCCAGCAGCGGGGGGACAGGCCTAAATTCACCCCTCCACTTT.